Listed below are T cell receptor beta chains from one sample, sequenced in a study of OX40 agonist ivuxolimab in advanced cancers. Data came from immunoSEQ multiplex PCR; TCRdb stores just in-frame clones and leaves some out. The sample carries roughly 110,000 clones, approximately 90% recorded once. The sequencing here drew on CD4+ or CD8+ T cells sorted from blood, taken in a trial of the OX40 agonist ivuxolimab. The receptors were sampled from an adult with an advanced solid tumor such as melanoma, head and neck, liver or kidney cancer. The CDR3 runs from the conserved cysteine through the conserved F or W. Each record gives: J gene, V gene, D gene, CDR3 protein. The D gene is left open where the match is weak.

j_gene: TRBJ2-1; v_gene: TRBV30; d_gene: .; CDR3aa: CAWTGYNEQFF
j_gene: TRBJ2-7; v_gene: TRBV7-2; d_gene: .; CDR3aa: CASSPDRTAYEQYF
j_gene: TRBJ1-1; v_gene: TRBV18; d_gene: .; CDR3aa: CASSRDREAFF
j_gene: TRBJ2-4; v_gene: TRBV4-2; d_gene: .; CDR3aa: CASSQEFWRLGDIQYF
j_gene: TRBJ2-3; v_gene: TRBV5-1; d_gene: .; CDR3aa: CASSFEGHHTDTQYF
j_gene: TRBJ1-1; v_gene: TRBV19; d_gene: .; CDR3aa: CASSIRVRGSTEAFF
j_gene: TRBJ2-7; v_gene: TRBV9; d_gene: .; CDR3aa: CASSVDSRPRPLEQYF
j_gene: TRBJ1-1; v_gene: TRBV11-3; d_gene: .; CDR3aa: CASSRRSRSVNTEAFF
j_gene: TRBJ2-7; v_gene: TRBV5-6; d_gene: TRBD2; CDR3aa: CASSLESGLDSYEQYF
j_gene: TRBJ2-3; v_gene: TRBV5-4; d_gene: TRBD2; CDR3aa: CASSSRTSGIVADTQYF
j_gene: TRBJ2-1; v_gene: TRBV7-3; d_gene: TRBD2; CDR3aa: CASSSNALASNNEQFF
j_gene: TRBJ2-4; v_gene: TRBV15; d_gene: .; CDR3aa: CAISRDPFLDPKNIQYF
j_gene: TRBJ1-1; v_gene: TRBV5-1; d_gene: .; CDR3aa: CASSLAGSQHEAFF
j_gene: TRBJ1-2; v_gene: TRBV5-6; d_gene: .; CDR3aa: CASSLGLSYGYTF